This T cell receptor (beta chain) was documented in a study of T cell changes during pregnancy in multiple sclerosis. The ends were cut back, 5 bases at V and 4 bases at J, with 17 bases in the middle. The germline gives CDR1 SGHVS, CDR2 FNYEAQ. This CDR3 comprises 15 residues. Sequencing was performed with immunoSEQ multiplex PCR; in TCRdb, only in-frame clones are kept and a portion is missing. The sample contains fewer than 30,000 clones, approximately 92% of which appear only once. The chain joins TRBV7-6 to TRBJ2-5, with D possibly being TRBD2 (5 bases). This TCR derives from a female donor with multiple sclerosis, enrolled in a pregnancy study. The input for sequencing was CD8+ T cells from peripheral blood mononuclear cells, taken in the second trimester of pregnancy. The CDR3 loop reads CASSKDLRGLETQYF. CDR3 sequence (DNA): TGTGCCAGCAGCAAGGACCTTCGGGGATTAGAGACCCAGTACTTC.